This T cell receptor (beta chain) was recovered during a study of CD8 T cells in Susac syndrome. Whole-study results and caveats: TCR sequencing and HLA analysis covered a relatively small number of individuals.

This CDR3 region has 13 residues. CD8+ and CD4+ T cells circulating in blood were sequenced for TCR beta. Negative isolation yielded the CD8+ and CD4+ T cells, while FACS enriched the TEMRA cells. It was with random hexamers that 0.5 to 1 ug RNA was reverse transcribed. An immunoSEQ multiplex PCR generated amplified TCR beta CDR3 products spanning 54 Vbeta and 13 Jbeta. TCRdb re-called the immunoSEQ multiplex PCR reads through MiXCR, storing one row per CDR3 protein. In the table there are 180,000 or so distinct CDR3 sequences, 90% to 95% of which are singletons. This clonotype was observed a handful of times. Its antigen is as yet unknown. An end of the junction differs from the germline gene, which may be a read error.

The sequencing input was CD4+ T cells from PBMCs. The source of this sequence is a human donor in good health. The chain uses TRBV12-3 or TRBV12-4 and TRBJ2-5, with 9 nucleotides matching TRBD1. The CDR3 region is CASSPDRGAAGDF. For the CDR3, the DNA is TGTGCCAGCAGTCCGGACAGGGGAGCGGCCGGGGACTTC.